What follows are 17 T cell receptor beta chains derived from one specimen sequenced in a study of T cell responses to AZD1222 COVID-19 vaccine. Sequencing was performed with immunoSEQ multiplex PCR; in TCRdb, only in-frame clones are kept and a portion is missing. The sample shows over 100,000 clones, roughly four fifths of them seen only once. Specimen: peripheral blood, collected on day 0 of AZD1222 vaccination. The receptors here all came from an adult in good health.

The V call is TRBV28, the J call TRBJ1-1; no firm D call. The CDR3 covers 14 residues. The germline gives CDR1 MDHEN, CDR2 SYDVKM. V lost 8 bases and J lost 5, with 18 bases in between. CDR3 nucleotides: TGTGCCAGCCCTCCCTCAAGAGGGAGGACTGAAGCTTTCTTT. Protein: CASPPSRGRTEAFF. The complete variable domain, with remaining parts taken from reference TRBV28 and TRBJ1-1, reads DVKVTQSSRYLVKRTGEKVFLECVQDMDHENMFWYRQDPGLGLRLIYFSYDVKMKEKGDIPEGYSVSREKKERFSLILESASTNQTSMYLCASPPSRGRTEAFFGQGTRLTVV.

The chain carries TRBV2 and TRBJ2-3; D is ambiguous. This CDR3 is 12 amino acids long. Germline lookup yields CDR1 SNHLY and CDR2 FYNNEI. V dropped 8 bases and J dropped 2 bases, with 8 bases sitting between them. CDR3 sequence (DNA): TGTGCCAGCTCCCAACACACAGATACGCAGTATTTT. It yields the protein CASSQHTDTQYF.

The chain's CDR3 is CASSRTGLTGVGTEAFF. The CDR3 bases are TGCGCCAGCAGCCGAACGGGACTGACCGGGGTTGGCACTGAAGCTTTCTTT. The chain links TRBV4-1 to TRBJ1-1; TRBD1 might be the D (5 bases). V was trimmed by 4 bases and J by 4 bases, leaving 22 bases between them. The germline V gene has CDR1 MGHRA and CDR2 YSYEKL. The CDR3 has 17 residues.

This clone ranks as medium-sized (0.01 to 0.1%). This chain connects TRBV30 to TRBJ2-2; no clear D. The V and J ends lost 1 base and 4 bases respectively, with 4 bases between them. CDR3 length: 12 residues. Looked up from germline, CDR1 is GTSNPN and CDR2 is SVGIG (reference sequence). The CDR3 sequence: CAWSAGTGELFF. The CDR3 DNA follows: TGTGCCTGGAGTGCCGGCACCGGGGAGCTGTTTTTT.

V usage is TRBV5-1 and J usage is TRBJ1-3, with D hard to call. There are 16 residues in the CDR3. Germline CDR1 is SGHRS and CDR2 is YFSETQ. V was pared by 1 base and J by 2 bases, with 13 bases between. This CDR3 is CASSLNSRSPGNTIYF. CDR3 DNA: TGCGCCAGCAGCTTGAACTCCAGAAGCCCTGGAAACACCATATATTTT.

The chain uses TRBV28 and TRBJ1-2, with a tentative D call TRBD1 (5 bases). Between the trimmed V and J ends, which lost 5 bases and 6 bases, there was a span of 19 bases. The CDR3 runs to 15 residues. Per the germline V gene, CDR1 is MDHEN and CDR2 is SYDVKM. CDR3 in amino acids: CASSGQASGGHGYTF. The CDR3 DNA sequence: TGTGCCAGCAGTGGGCAAGCCTCCGGGGGACATGGCTACACCTTC.

This clone was counted a single time. This chain uses TRBV7-6 with TRBJ2-1; tentative D call: TRBD2 (6 bases). The CDR3 loop spans 16 amino acids. Germline CDR1 is SGHVS and CDR2 is FNYEAQ. Trimming cost V 4 bases and J 4 bases, with 17 bases left between them. CDR3: CASSSTVQAGYNEQFF. In DNA, the CDR3 is TGTGCCAGCAGCTCTACTGTCCAGGCGGGGTACAATGAGCAGTTCTTC. Full variable domain (missing parts from reference TRBV7-6 and TRBJ2-1): GAGVSQSPRYKVTKRGQDVALRCDPISGHVSLYWYRQALGQGPEFLTYFNYEAQQDKSGLPNDRFSAERPEGSISTLTIQRTEQRDSAMYRCASSSTVQAGYNEQFFGPGTRLTVL.

V and J are TRBV19 and TRBJ1-5; D not resolved. Trimming took 6 bases from V and 1 from J, leaving 13 bases between them. This CDR3 contains 15 residues. From germline, CDR1 is LNHDA and CDR2 SQIVND (reference sequence). In DNA, the CDR3 is TGTGCCAGTAGCCCTGTTGGCCCGAGCAATCAGCCCCAGCATTTT. Residues: CASSPVGPSNQPQHF. Looking up the rest from reference TRBV19 and TRBJ1-5 gives the full variable domain: DGGITQSPKYLFRKEGQNVTLSCEQNLNHDAMYWYRQDPGQGLRLIYYSQIVNDFQKGDIAEGYSVSREKKESFPLTVTSAQKNPTAFYLCASSPVGPSNQPQHFGDGTRLSIL.

The chain's CDR3 is CATSDGGSEQFF. For the CDR3, the DNA is TGTGCCACCAGTGATGGTGGAAGTGAGCAGTTCTTC. The chain combines TRBV24-1 with TRBJ2-1; no clear D. CDR3 length: 12 residues. Trimming removed 3 bases from V and 9 bases from J, with 8 bases in between. Germline V gene sequence: CDR1 KGHDR, CDR2 SFDVKD.

In nucleotides, the CDR3 is TGTGCCAGCAGCTATAACAGGCTGAACACTGAAGCTTTCTTT. This sequence encodes CASSYNRLNTEAFF. This sequence joins TRBV4-2 and TRBJ1-1, with a weak D call TRBD1 (5 bases). The germline V gene has CDR1 LGHNA and CDR2 YNFKEQ. This CDR3 region has 14 residues. V lost 5 bases and J lost 0, with 10 bases in between.

The chain joins TRBV6-5 to TRBJ2-2, with D possibly being TRBD2 (6 bases). V was pared by 0 bases and J by 4 bases, with 12 bases between. The CDR3 extends over 16 amino acids. Germline V gene sequence: CDR1 MNHEY, CDR2 SVGAGI. CDR3 protein: CASSYSRAGTTGELFF. CDR3 bases: TGTGCCAGCAGTTACTCGAGGGCGGGGACCACCGGGGAGCTGTTTTTT.

The genes are TRBV14 and TRBJ1-5; D may be TRBD1 (5 bases). The length of the CDR3 is 15 residues. Germline values: CDR1 SGHDN, CDR2 FVKESK. V dropped 1 base and J dropped 3 bases, with 10 bases sitting between them. The CDR3 bases are TGTGCCAGCAGCCAAGGGGGCGGTTACAATCAGCCCCAGCATTTT. Protein sequence: CASSQGGGYNQPQHF.

In this sample, this clone turned up a few times. This chain joins TRBV7-9 and TRBJ1-5; tentative D call: TRBD1 (6 bases). CDR1 is SEHNR, CDR2 FQNEAQ, per germline (reference sequence). This CDR3 region has 17 residues. V lost 2 bases and J 3 bases, leaving 17 bases between the germline ends. The CDR3, as DNA: TGTGCCAGCAGCTTACAGGGGTCGGCGGGGATCAATCAGCCCCAGCATTTT. Its translation is CASSLQGSAGINQPQHF.

The chain recombines TRBV2 with TRBJ1-5; a possible D gene is TRBD1 (5 bases). Germline V gives CDR1 SNHLY, CDR2 FYNNEI. The CDR3 length is 12 residues. Deletions cut 4 bases from V and 9 bases from J, with 10 bases between. The CDR3 coding sequence is TGTGCCAGCAGTGGTGGGGGTCGGCCCCAGCATTTT. Protein product: CASSGGGRPQHF.

The J gene is TRBJ1-5, the V gene TRBV6-5, with no clear D. Germline-derived CDR1 and CDR2 are MNHEY and SVGAGI. The CDR3 consists of 16 residues. Trimming removed 0 bases at V and 0 bases at J, with 9 bases between. CDR3 bases: TGTGCCAGCAGTTACTCTTACAGCCATAGCAATCAGCCCCAGCATTTT. Translation gives CASSYSYSHSNQPQHF.

The genes are TRBV5-1 and TRBJ1-4; no firm D call. V lost 2 bases to trimming and J lost 5 bases, with 22 bases between them. This CDR3 comprises 18 residues. Germline V gene lookup returns CDR1 SGHRS and CDR2 YFSETQ. The CDR3 sequence: CASSLGPPSGGINEKLFF. CDR3 coding DNA: TGCGCCAGCAGCTTAGGCCCTCCATCAGGAGGGATCAATGAAAAACTGTTTTTT. The full variable domain, completed using reference TRBV5-1 and TRBJ1-4, is KAGVTQTPRYLIKTRGQQVTLSCSPISGHRSVSWYQQTPGQGLQFLFEYFSETQRNKGNFPGRFSGRQFSNSRSEMNVSTLELGDSALYLCASSLGPPSGGINEKLFFGSGTQLSVL.

The genes are TRBV7-2 and TRBJ2-7; possibly TRBD1 or TRBD2 for D (5 bases each). CDR1 SGHTA and CDR2 FQGNSA come from the germline V gene. Trimming took 2 bases from V and 4 from J, leaving 18 bases between them. This CDR3 comprises 16 residues. CDR3 residues: CASSLIPGTGQYEQYF. The CDR3 nucleotides read TGTGCCAGCAGCTTAATACCAGGGACGGGGCAATACGAGCAGTACTTC.